The clone carrying this T cell receptor beta chain was observed a few times. The second PCR ran roughly 6 to 11 cycles with a sample-barcoded 5' primer and J-beta primers. TCRdb re-called the 5' RACE reads with MiXCR, one entry per CDR3 protein. In the table there are about 760,000 distinct CDR3 sequences, approximately 60% of which are singletons. The data originate from a study of blood T cells in healthy people across ages. Study-level information: Template switching retrieved approximately one barcoded beta molecule for each two T cells.

Sequenced input: blood. The origin of this receptor is a man aged 35-49 years in good health.

The CDR3 sequence is CASSSGTVEETQYF. DNA for the CDR3: TGTGCCAGCAGTTCCGGGACAGTAGAAGAGACCCAGTACTTC. The V and J genes are TRBV6-2 or TRBV6-3 and TRBJ2-5; TRBD1 matches 7 bases. Unmatched junction bases numbered 5, after V lost 4 bases and J lost 3 bases. Looked up from germline, CDR1 is MNHEY and CDR2 is SVGEGT. The length of the CDR3 is 14 residues.